This T cell receptor beta chain was recorded in a study of human T cells and chemical hapten exposure. Across the whole study: Per-sample TCR yield variation was attributed mainly to small pooled library volume differences.

Using its own MiXCR run on the RACE reads, TCRdb lists one record per CDR3 protein. The sample lists 380,000 or so distinct CDR3 sequences; around 5% were seen once. The time point: pre-sensitization, week 0. Treatment here: therapeutic diphenylcyclopropenone sensitization with weekly scalp DPC. Every donor had alopecia and was 18 to 70 years old; all were suitable for DPC. The authors extracted total RNA from unfractionated whole blood. Per the germline V gene, CDR1 is LGHDT and CDR2 is YNNKEL (reference sequence). V shed 2 bases and J shed 6 bases, with 9 bases lying between them. This CDR3 is 13 amino acids long. In its sample, this clonotype was seen many times.

This clonotype was obtained from a woman younger than 35 with alopecia areata. Some clones in this sample may be carry-over from other donors' samples. The sequences come from whole blood, collected in connection with sensitization to the hapten diphenylcyclopropenone (DPC). The rearrangement uses TRBV3-1 and TRBJ2-3, with a tentative D call TRBD2 (6 bases). This CDR3 reads CASSQSRGDTQYF. The CDR3 coding sequence is TGTGCCAGCAGCCAATCCCGGGGGGATACGCAGTATTTT.